This T cell receptor beta chain was captured by sequencing in a study of cytomegalovirus exposure and HLA in healthy donors. Findings and limits, study-wide: HLA alleles were associated with 16,000 or so TCR beta sequences in a later analysis at 0.05 false discovery rate. As was reported, the HLA-A and HLA-B alleles of most subjects were accurately predicted from TCR beta sequences. Later analysis revealed greater clonal expansion in HLA-associated TCR beta chains than in equally common others. CMV serostatus was the only immune exposure information that was available.

This CDR3 comprises 15 residues. The germline CDR1 and CDR2 sequences are SEHNR and FQNEAQ (reference sequence). V lost 3 bases and J 0 bases, leaving 9 bases between the germline ends. The PCR had 60 Vbeta and 13 Jbeta primers. Method: immunoSEQ multiplex PCR; TCRdb's copy keeps in-frame clones and lacks some. In the table there are around 130,000 clones, about 82% of which are singletons. This clone was seen only a few times. Its target is unknown. The clonotype was recovered from a boy aged 5-17 years in good health and CMV-seronegative. The V call is TRBV7-9, the J call TRBJ2-1, with D perhaps matching TRBD2 (6 bases). Specimen: PBMCs. DNA of the CDR3: TGTGCCAGCAGCTTTAGCGGAAGCTCCTACAATGAGCAGTTCTTC. Protein product: CASSFSGSSYNEQFF.